This T cell receptor (beta chain) stems from a study of cytomegalovirus exposure and HLA in healthy donors. At the level of the study: Within the Caucasian-associated ancestry cluster were under 85% of the roughly 400 genotyped donors.

V was trimmed by 4 bases and J by 4 bases, leaving 6 bases between them. From germline, CDR1 is SNHLY and CDR2 FYNNEI. The CDR3 has 12 amino acids. PCR was performed using 60 Vbeta and 13 Jbeta primers. Profiled with immunoSEQ multiplex PCR; TCRdb holds only in-frame clones, not every one. The data show about 190,000 clones, with more than 70% seen just once and about 5% held by the top ten. This TCR derives from a man aged 30 to 45 in good health and CMV-seropositive. V is TRBV2 and J is TRBJ2-3; perhaps TRBD2 as D (6 bases). The material sequenced was PBMCs. The CDR3 sequence is CASSGGADTQYF. CDR3 in DNA: TGTGCCAGCAGTGGGGGGGCAGATACGCAGTATTTT.